One sample yielded the 6 T cell receptor beta chains listed below, sequenced in a study of cytomegalovirus exposure and HLA in healthy donors. 60 Vbeta and 13 Jbeta primers were used in PCR. Sequencing was performed with immunoSEQ multiplex PCR; in TCRdb, only in-frame clones are kept and a portion is missing. The sample includes 100,000 to 150,000 clones, just under 90% of them seen just once. Sequencing was carried out using PBMCs. These receptors were taken from a woman aged 25 to 39 in good health and CMV-seronegative.

V gene TRBV12-1 combines with J gene TRBJ2-1; the tabulated D call, TRBD2, remains unverified against the DNA. TRBV12-1 is noted as a pseudogene. This CDR3 region has 14 residues. This CDR3 reads CASSLAGGRREQFF. The CDR3 nucleotides are TGTGCCAGCAGCTTAGCGGGGGGACGGAGGGAGCAGTTCTTC.

This chain connects TRBV4-3 to TRBJ2-7; a possible D gene is TRBD2 (6 bases). Trimming shortened V by 4 bases and J by 3 bases, and 16 bases separated the two germline ends. The germline gives CDR1 LGHNA, CDR2 YSLEER. The CDR3 contains 15 residues. The CDR3 DNA reads TGCGCCAGCAGCCTCAGCGCGGGGCGGGGCTACGAGCAGTACTTC. It translates to CASSLSAGRGYEQYF.

V and J are TRBV2 and TRBJ2-3; 14 nucleotides match TRBD2. Looked up from germline, CDR1 is SNHLY and CDR2 is FYNNEI. V was clipped by 4 bases and J by 5 bases; unmatched bases: 5. CDR3 length equals 16 residues. This CDR3 reads CASSGTSGGRGDTQYF. DNA of the CDR3: TGTGCCAGCAGTGGGACTAGCGGGGGGCGAGGAGATACGCAGTATTTT.

Remarks on this clone: One junction end disagrees with the germline gene, perhaps due to a read error. The chain combines TRBV6-1 with TRBJ1-1; 11 nucleotides agree with TRBD1. Germline CDR1 and CDR2: MNHNS and SASEGT. The CDR3 has 14 amino acids. CDR3 amino acids: CASRWDRGNAEAFF. CDR3 nucleotide sequence: TGTGCCAGCAGGTGGGACAGGGGGAACGCTGAAGCTTTCTTT.

The gene calls are TRBV19 and TRBJ1-1, with D possibly matching TRBD1 (6 bases). Germline V lookup: CDR1 LNHDA, CDR2 SQIVND (reference sequence). V was shortened by 1 base and J by 7 bases, with 13 bases between the two germline ends. CDR3 length: 14 residues. For the CDR3, the DNA is TGTGCCAGTAGTATAGGAGACCGGGACAATGAAGCTTTCTTT. Protein: CASSIGDRDNEAFF.

The gene calls are TRBV6-5 and TRBJ1-1, with D possibly being TRBD1 (5 bases). This CDR3 has 15 residues. Trimming took off 1 base at V and 1 base at J, with 10 bases between the two ends. Germline CDR1 is MNHEY and CDR2 is SVGAGI. CDR3 sequence reads: CASSYWGEGNTEAFF. In DNA form, the CDR3 reads TGTGCCAGCAGTTACTGGGGGGAAGGGAACACTGAAGCTTTCTTT.